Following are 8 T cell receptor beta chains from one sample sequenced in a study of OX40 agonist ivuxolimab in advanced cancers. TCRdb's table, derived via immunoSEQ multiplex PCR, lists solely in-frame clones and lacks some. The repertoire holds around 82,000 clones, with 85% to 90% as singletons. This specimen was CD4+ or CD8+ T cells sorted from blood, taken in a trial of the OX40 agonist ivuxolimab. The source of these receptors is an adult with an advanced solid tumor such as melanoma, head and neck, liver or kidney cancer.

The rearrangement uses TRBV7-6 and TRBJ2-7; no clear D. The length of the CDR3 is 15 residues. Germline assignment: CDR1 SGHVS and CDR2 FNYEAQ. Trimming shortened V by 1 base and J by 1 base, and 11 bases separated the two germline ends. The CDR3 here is CASSLGARPSYEQYF. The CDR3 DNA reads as TGTGCCAGCAGCTTAGGGGCTAGGCCATCCTACGAGCAGTACTTC. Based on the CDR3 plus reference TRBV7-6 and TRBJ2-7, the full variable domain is GAGVSQSPRYKVTKRGQDVALRCDPISGHVSLYWYRQALGQGPEFLTYFNYEAQQDKSGLPNDRFSAERPEGSISTLTIQRTEQRDSAMYRCASSLGARPSYEQYFGPGTRLTVT.

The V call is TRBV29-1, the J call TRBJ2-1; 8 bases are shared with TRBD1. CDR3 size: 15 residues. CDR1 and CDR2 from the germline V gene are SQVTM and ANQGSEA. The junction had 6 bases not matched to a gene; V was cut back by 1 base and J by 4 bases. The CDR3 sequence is CSVEGRGTGYNEQFF. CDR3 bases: TGCAGCGTTGAAGGAAGAGGGACAGGATACAATGAGCAGTTCTTC.

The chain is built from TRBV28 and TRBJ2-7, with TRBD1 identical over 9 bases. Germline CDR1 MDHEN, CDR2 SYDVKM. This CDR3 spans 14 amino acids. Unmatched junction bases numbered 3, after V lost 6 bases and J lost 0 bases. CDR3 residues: CASRGQGFSYEQYF. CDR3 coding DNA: TGTGCCAGCAGGGGACAGGGCTTCTCCTACGAGCAGTACTTC.

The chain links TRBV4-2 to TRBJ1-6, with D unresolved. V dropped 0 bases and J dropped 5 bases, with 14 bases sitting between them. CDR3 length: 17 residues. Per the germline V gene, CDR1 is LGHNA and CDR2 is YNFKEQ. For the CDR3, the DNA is TGTGCCAGCAGCCAAGATGGCGGTCAGACGAATAATTCACCCCTCCACTTT. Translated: CASSQDGGQTNNSPLHF.

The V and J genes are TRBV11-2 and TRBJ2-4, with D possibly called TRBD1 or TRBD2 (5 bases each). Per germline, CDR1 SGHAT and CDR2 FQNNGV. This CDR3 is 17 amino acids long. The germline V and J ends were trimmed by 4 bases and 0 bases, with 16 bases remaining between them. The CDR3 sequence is CASSSRDLGLAKNIQYF. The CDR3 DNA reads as TGTGCCAGCAGCTCCCGGGACCTGGGATTAGCCAAAAACATTCAGTACTTC.

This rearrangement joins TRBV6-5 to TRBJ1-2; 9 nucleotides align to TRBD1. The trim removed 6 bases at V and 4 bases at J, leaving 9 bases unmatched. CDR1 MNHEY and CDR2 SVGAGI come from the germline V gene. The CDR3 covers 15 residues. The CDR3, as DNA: TGTGCCAGCAGATTCCGACAGGGGGAGCCCTATGGCTACACCTTC. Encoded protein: CASRFRQGEPYGYTF.

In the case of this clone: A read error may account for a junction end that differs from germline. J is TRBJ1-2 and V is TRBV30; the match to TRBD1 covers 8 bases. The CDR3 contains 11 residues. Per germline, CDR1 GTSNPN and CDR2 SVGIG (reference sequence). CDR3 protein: CAWSRGGTGFF. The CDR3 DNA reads TGTGCCTGGAGTCGGGGCGGGACAGGTTTCTTC.

The CDR3 DNA is TGTGCCAGCAGCCCTAGGGCGGGCGCCTATGGCTACACCTTC. It codes for CASSPRAGAYGYTF. This chain joins TRBV6-4 and TRBJ1-2; D not resolved. With 6 bases removed from V and 4 bases from J, the gap between germline ends came to 15 bases. Per germline, CDR1 MRHNA and CDR2 SNTAGT. The CDR3 covers 14 residues.